These T cell receptor beta chains were read from a single sample in a study of T cell responses to AZD1222 COVID-19 vaccine. TCRdb's copy holds only in-frame clones and misses some; the assay was immunoSEQ multiplex PCR. The data show some 170,000 clones, with around 93% seen just once and under 1.1% held by the top ten. The sequencing here drew on peripheral blood, taken 28 days after the second dose of the MenACWY control vaccine. The receptor set was obtained from an adult who received the MenACWY meningococcal vaccine as a control. CDR3s include the opening cysteine and the closing phenylalanine or tryptophan. Fields, in order: V gene, CDR3 protein.

TRBV18,CASSPQGLSGYTF
TRBV4-2,CASSQDVSSGAADTQYF
TRBV7-9,CASRPLSGGAPGANVLTF
TRBV12-3/TRBV12-4,CASSLGLAETQYF
TRBV12-3/TRBV12-4,CASSPPVLTIYF
TRBV4-2,CASSQDLAPGFNEQFF
TRBV7-8,CASSPWAGAEAFF
TRBV18,CASSRGQSVNEKLFF
TRBV7-2,CASSLEVRGGNIQYF
TRBV4-1,CASSQGGVLNTEAFF
TRBV5-4,CASSPGDSSLNVLTF
TRBV23-1,CASSQSGPGYTF
TRBV9,CASSVGTGFGNTIYF
TRBV19,CASTDRINYGYTF
TRBV30,CAWSVSLRGYTF
TRBV4-3,CASSQEPGSNEQFF